This TCR beta chain was recorded in a study of cytomegalovirus exposure and HLA in healthy donors. The PCR contained 60 Vbeta and 13 Jbeta primers. Some clones are missing from TCRdb's copy, which holds only in-frame ones; the method was immunoSEQ multiplex PCR. The repertoire holds approximately 280,000 clones, about nine tenths seen once, with less than 4% in the top ten. Remarks on this clone: The antigen remains undetermined.

This CDR3 spans 13 amino acids. CDR1 is MNHNS, CDR2 SASEGT, per germline. Between the trimmed V and J ends, which lost 5 bases and 3 bases, there was a span of 11 bases. Study-wide points: The study carried out a later analysis of TCR beta sequences. It associated some 17,000 of them with specific HLA alleles at a false discovery rate of 0.05.

Donors showed nominal health when sampled, although they likely had unrecorded immune exposures. The gene calls are TRBV6-1 and TRBJ2-7; D is perhaps TRBD2 (5 bases). This TCR was recovered from a man aged 40-55 years in good health and CMV-seropositive. The material sequenced was PBMCs. The DNA for the CDR3 is TGTGCCAGCAGTTATAGTCGGGGCTACGAGCAGTACTTC. This sequence encodes CASSYSRGYEQYF.